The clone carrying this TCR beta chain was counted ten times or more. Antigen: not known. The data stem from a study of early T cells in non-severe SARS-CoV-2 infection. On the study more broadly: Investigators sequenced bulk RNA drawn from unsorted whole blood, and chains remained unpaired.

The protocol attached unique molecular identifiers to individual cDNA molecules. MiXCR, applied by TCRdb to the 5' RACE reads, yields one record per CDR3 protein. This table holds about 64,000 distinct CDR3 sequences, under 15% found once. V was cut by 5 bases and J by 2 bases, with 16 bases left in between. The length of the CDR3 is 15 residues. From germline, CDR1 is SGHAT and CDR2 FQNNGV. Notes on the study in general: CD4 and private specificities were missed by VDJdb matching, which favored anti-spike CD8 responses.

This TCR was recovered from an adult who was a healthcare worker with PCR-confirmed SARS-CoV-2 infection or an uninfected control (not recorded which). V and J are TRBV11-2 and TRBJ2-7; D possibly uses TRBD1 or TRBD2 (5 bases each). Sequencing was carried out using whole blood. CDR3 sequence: CASSGRDRGAYEQYF. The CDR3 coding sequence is TGTGCCAGCAGCGGCCGGGACCGAGGGGCCTACGAGCAGTACTTC.